The present T cell receptor (beta chain) was sequenced within a study of CD8 T cells in ankylosing spondylitis. Overall study results and limits: Enrichment of disease-linked clones was reportedly significant in matched ankylosing spondylitis synovial fluid. Seemingly distinctive of ankylosing spondylitis blood was a TCR beta motif formed by eight highly homologous variants.

Each CDR3 protein gets one entry after TCRdb re-called the 5' RACE reads with MiXCR. The profile covers 35,000 to 50,000 distinct CDR3 sequences, with about a tenth appearing a single time and more than 15% taken by the ten largest. This clonotype was detected many times. Its antigen is not identified. In germline, CDR1 is KGHSH, CDR2 LQKENI. The V and J ends lost 3 bases and 6 bases, in that order; junction bases with no gene match: 4. The CDR3 runs 14 residues. The sequence came from a male donor with ankylosing spondylitis or in good health (not recorded which). Material for sequencing was blood, either unsorted or a sorted T cell fraction (not recorded which). This chain connects TRBV18 to TRBJ2-5, with 10 bases fitting TRBD1. The CDR3 DNA reads TGTGCCAGCTCACCCCGGGACAGGGGAAAGACCCAGTACTTC. Translating gives CASSPRDRGKTQYF. Using reference TRBV18 and TRBJ2-5 for the parts outside the CDR3, the full variable domain is NAGVMQNPRHLVRRRGQEARLRCSPMKGHSHVYWYRQLPEEGLKFMVYLQKENIIDESGMPKERFSAEFPKEGPSILRIQQVVRGDSAAYFCASSPRDRGKTQYFGPGTRLLVL.